This entry lists 6 T cell receptor beta chains sequenced from one sample in a study of vaccination effects on CD4 cells after COVID-19 (dated by TCRdb to about 2022). The antigens for these receptors are not known. The ViraFEST assay stimulated PBMC with viral peptide pools and then used TCR sequencing to identify antigen-specific CD4+ T cell clonotypes by expansion. After about 10 days of culture, CD4+ T cells were isolated with the EasySep CD4+ T cell isolation kit. Each participant got two doses of an mRNA SARS-CoV-2 vaccine, either BNT162b2 or mRNA-1273. To prepare the library, the immunoSEQ multiplex PCR assay was applied. TCRdb's version of the immuneACCESS table is confined to in-frame rearrangements and falls short of the full clone set. An unresolved V gene accounts for under half of the shortfall where checked; the remainder is of unknown origin. The sample yields about 66,000 clones; about 80% were counted once. The ten most abundant clones make up more than 0.85% of the sample.

The sequences come from CD4+ T cells from PBMCs cultured with HCoV-OC43 spike peptides, collected after COVID-19 vaccination. This sample's cell subset or site label indicates: HCoV-OC43 spike overlapping peptide pool stimulation. The source is a human donor who received a COVID-19 vaccine.

This rearrangement joins TRBV4-1 to TRBJ2-1; D gene unclear. The CDR3 extends over 14 amino acids. Germline assignment: CDR1 MGHRA and CDR2 YSYEKL. V lost 1 base, J lost 8 bases, and 12 bases lay in between. CDR3 DNA sequence: TGCGCCAGCAGCCAAGTAATAGGAGAGTATGAGCAGTTCTTC. This sequence encodes CASSQVIGEYEQFF.

The chain combines TRBV24-1 with TRBJ2-1; D perhaps matches TRBD1 (6 bases). There are 16 residues in the CDR3. With 3 bases removed from V and 3 bases from J, the gap between germline ends came to 14 bases. The germline CDR1 and CDR2 sequences are KGHDR and SFDVKD. CDR3 amino acids: CATSDPSGVVYNEQFF. The CDR3 DNA reads TGTGCCACCAGTGATCCTTCAGGGGTGGTCTACAATGAGCAGTTCTTC.

The CDR3 coding sequence is TGTGCCAGCGCGAAGGGGCCCTACGAGCAGTACGTC. Encoded protein: CASAKGPYEQYV. The chain joins TRBV6-5 to TRBJ2-7, with D perhaps matching TRBD1 (5 bases). Trimming shortened V by 8 bases and J by 2 bases, and 10 bases separated the two germline ends. The CDR3 runs 12 residues. The V gene's germline CDR1 is MNHEY and CDR2 SVGAGI.

This rearrangement joins TRBV28 to TRBJ1-2; D is perhaps TRBD1 (6 bases). Germline V CDR1 and CDR2: MDHEN, SYDVKM. Trimming left V 4 bases short and J 0 bases short, with 15 bases between. The CDR3 runs 16 residues. CDR3 DNA sequence: TGTGCCAGCAGTTCTGGGGGCAAGACAGCTAACTATGGCTACACCTTC. This codes for CASSSGGKTANYGYTF.

The chain is built from TRBV30 and TRBJ2-5; TRBD2 matches 11 bases. The CDR3 loop spans 15 amino acids. CDR1 and CDR2 (germline): GTSNPN, SVGIG (reference sequence). The V gene end was trimmed by 3 bases and the J gene end by 4 bases; junction bases not matched to a gene: 7. The CDR3 loop is CAWRRTSGWGETQYF. In DNA form, the CDR3 reads TGTGCCTGGAGGAGGACTAGCGGGTGGGGAGAGACCCAGTACTTC.

The genes are TRBV4-1 and TRBJ2-3; a possible D gene is TRBD1 (6 bases). This CDR3 is built from 14 residues. V dropped 4 bases and J dropped 5 bases, with 13 bases sitting between them. CDR1 and CDR2 (germline): MGHRA, YSYEKL. In nucleotides, the CDR3 is TGCGCCAGCAGCCCCAAAGGGGGTGGAGATACGCAGTATTTT. Encoded protein: CASSPKGGGDTQYF.